This paragraph reports one TCR beta chain. The sample is drawn from a study of shared clonotypes between healthy human individuals. Across the study: The study used three CD4 naive, three CD4 memory, two CD8 naive and one CD8 memory plate per donor.

Naivety among CD8 cells was defined by CD45RO negativity and positive CCR7 selection, thereby excluding terminally differentiated effector memory CD45RA+ cells. HIV-negative, healthy adults without recent acute infections or vaccinations were the donors. Trimming took 5 bases from V and 2 from J, leaving 11 bases between them. Germline-derived CDR1 and CDR2 are SGDLS and YYNGEE. CDR3 length equals 13 residues. Method: immunoSEQ multiplex PCR; TCRdb's copy keeps in-frame clones and lacks some. Of roughly 2.1 million clones listed, under 95% are singletons. Sequenced material: naive CD8+ T cells from PBMCs. The chain carries TRBV9 and TRBJ2-7; a possible D gene is TRBD2 (6 bases). This TCR derives from a man younger than 35 in good health. Some clones in this sample may be carry-over from other donors' samples. The CDR3 sequence: CASSIADTYEQYF. DNA of the CDR3: TGTGCCAGCAGTATAGCGGACACCTACGAGCAGTACTTC.